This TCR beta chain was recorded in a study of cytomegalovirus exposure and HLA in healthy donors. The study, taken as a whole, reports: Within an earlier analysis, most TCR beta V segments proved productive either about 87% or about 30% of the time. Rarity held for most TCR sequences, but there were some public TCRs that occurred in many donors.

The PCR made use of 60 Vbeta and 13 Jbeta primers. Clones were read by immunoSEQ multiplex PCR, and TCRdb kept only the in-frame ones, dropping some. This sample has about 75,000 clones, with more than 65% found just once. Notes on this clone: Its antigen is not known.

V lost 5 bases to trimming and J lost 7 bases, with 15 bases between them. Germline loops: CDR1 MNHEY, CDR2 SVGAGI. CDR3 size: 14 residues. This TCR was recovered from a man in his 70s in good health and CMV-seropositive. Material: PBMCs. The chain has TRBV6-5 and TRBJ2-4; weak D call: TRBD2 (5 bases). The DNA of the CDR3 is TGTGCCAGCAGTATGCCCGGGGTAGGCAACATTCAGTACTTC. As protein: CASSMPGVGNIQYF.